This is a list of T cell receptor beta chains from one sample in a study of blood T cell repertoires in COVID-19. Only in-frame clones appear in the TCRdb table, and some are missing; sequencing was by immunoSEQ multiplex PCR. This sample has 200,000 or so clones, with about 88% found just once. Material: peripheral blood. The source of these receptors is a man between 65 and 80 years old with active or convalescent COVID-19. Both conserved end residues are part of each CDR3. A D gene is named only where the DNA matches it firmly. The size of a clone is reported for some rows only, either as once, few or many, or as a class for expanded clones.

>TRBJ2-2|NA|NA|17|TRBV28
CASSLLSSGVWTGELFF
TGTGCCAGCAGTTTATTATCATCGGGAGTATGGACCGGGGAGCTGTTTTTT
>TRBJ1-1|NA|NA|17|TRBV19
CASSIGDARSGNTEAFF
TGTGCCAGTAGTATTGGAGATGCCCGGTCGGGGAACACTGAAGCTTTCTTT
>TRBJ2-7|NA|NA|19|TRBV4-1
CASSHTRGTAGPGEYEQYF
TGCGCCAGCAGCCACACCCGGGGAACCGCAGGCCCGGGGGAGTACGAGCAGTACTTC
>TRBJ2-2|few|NA|14|TRBV6-6
CASSYWGGSGELFF
TGTGCCAGCAGTTACTGGGGGGGCAGCGGGGAGCTGTTTTTT
>TRBJ2-5|NA|NA|15|TRBV5-6
CASSLAGRAQETQYF
TGTGCCAGCAGCTTGGCCGGCAGGGCCCAAGAGACCCAGTACTTC
>TRBJ2-6|few|TRBD1|19|TRBV7-6
CASSLEGQGAGLGANVLTF
TGTGCCAGCAGCTTAGAGGGCCAGGGGGCTGGACTTGGGGCCAACGTCCTGACTTTC
>TRBJ2-1|NA|TRBD2|15|TRBV5-4
CASSLLAGVWNEQFF
TGTGCCAGCAGCTTGCTAGCGGGGGTCTGGAATGAGCAGTTCTTC
>TRBJ2-1|NA|NA|16|TRBV7-8
CASSSRRLGRYNEQFF
TGTGCCAGCAGCTCTCGGAGACTAGGGAGATACAATGAGCAGTTCTTC
>TRBJ1-2|NA|NA|12|TRBV28
CASSLTGNGYTF
TGTGCCAGCAGTTTAACGGGGAATGGCTACACCTTC
>TRBJ2-3|NA|NA|16|TRBV6-2/TRBV6-3
CASSYSIGGMADTQYF
TGTGCCAGCAGTTACTCGATTGGCGGGATGGCAGATACGCAGTATTTT